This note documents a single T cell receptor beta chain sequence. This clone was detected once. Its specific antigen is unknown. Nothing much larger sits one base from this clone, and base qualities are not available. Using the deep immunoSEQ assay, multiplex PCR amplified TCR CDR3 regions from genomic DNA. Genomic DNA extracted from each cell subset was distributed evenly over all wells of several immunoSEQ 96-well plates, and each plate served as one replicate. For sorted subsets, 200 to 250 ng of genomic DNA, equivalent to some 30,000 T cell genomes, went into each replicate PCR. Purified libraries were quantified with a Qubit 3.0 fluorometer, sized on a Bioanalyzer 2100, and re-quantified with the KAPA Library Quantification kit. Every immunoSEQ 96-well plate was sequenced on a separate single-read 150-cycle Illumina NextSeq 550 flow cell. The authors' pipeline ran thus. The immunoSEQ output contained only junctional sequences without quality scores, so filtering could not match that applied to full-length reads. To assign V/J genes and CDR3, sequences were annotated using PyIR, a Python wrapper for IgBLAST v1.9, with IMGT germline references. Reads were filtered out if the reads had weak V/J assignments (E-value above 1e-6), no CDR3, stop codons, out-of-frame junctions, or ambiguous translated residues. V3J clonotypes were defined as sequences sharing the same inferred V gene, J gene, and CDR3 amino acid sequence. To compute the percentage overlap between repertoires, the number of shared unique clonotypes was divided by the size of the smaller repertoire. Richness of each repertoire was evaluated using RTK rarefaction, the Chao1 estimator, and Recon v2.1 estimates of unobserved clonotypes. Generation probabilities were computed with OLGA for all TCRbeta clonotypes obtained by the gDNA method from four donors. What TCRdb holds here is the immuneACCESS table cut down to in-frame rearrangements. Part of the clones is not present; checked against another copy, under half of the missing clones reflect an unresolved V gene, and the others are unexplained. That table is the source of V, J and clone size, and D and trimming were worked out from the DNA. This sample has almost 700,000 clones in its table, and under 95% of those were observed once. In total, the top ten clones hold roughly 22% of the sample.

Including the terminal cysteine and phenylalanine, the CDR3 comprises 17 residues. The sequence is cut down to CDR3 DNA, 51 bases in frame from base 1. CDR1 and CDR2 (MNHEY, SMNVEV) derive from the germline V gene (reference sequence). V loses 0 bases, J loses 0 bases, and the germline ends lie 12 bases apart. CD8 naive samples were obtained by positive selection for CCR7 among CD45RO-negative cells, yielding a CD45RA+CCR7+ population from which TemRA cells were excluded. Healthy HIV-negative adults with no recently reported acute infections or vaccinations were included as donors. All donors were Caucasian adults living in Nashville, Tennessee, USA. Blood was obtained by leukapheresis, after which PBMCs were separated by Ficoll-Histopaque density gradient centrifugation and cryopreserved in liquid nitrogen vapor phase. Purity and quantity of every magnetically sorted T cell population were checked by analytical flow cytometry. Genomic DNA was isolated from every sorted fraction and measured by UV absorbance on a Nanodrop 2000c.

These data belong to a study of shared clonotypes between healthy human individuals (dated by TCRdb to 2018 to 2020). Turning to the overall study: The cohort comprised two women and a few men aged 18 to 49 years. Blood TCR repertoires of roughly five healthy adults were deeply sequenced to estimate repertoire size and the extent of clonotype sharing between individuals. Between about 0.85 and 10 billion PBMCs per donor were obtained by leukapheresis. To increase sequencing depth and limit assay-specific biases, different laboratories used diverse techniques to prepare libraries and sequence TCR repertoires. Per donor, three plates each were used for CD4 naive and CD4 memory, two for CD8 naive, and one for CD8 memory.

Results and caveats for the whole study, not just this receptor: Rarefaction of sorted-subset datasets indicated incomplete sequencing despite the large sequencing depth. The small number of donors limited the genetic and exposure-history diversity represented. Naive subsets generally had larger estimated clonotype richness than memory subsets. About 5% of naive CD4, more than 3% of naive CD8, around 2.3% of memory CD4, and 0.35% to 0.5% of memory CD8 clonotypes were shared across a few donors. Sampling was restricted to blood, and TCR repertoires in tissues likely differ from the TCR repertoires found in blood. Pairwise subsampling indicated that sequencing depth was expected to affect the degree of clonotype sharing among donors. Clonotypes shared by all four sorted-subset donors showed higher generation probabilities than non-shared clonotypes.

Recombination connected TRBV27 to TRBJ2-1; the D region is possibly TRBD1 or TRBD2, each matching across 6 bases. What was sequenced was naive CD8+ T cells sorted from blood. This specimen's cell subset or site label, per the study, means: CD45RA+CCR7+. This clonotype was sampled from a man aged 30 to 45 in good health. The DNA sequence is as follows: TGTGCCAGCAGTTTATCTTGGGGGGCCATCTCCTACAATGAGCAGTTCTTC. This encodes CASSLSWGAISYNEQFF.